What follows describes a single T cell receptor beta chain. Its cognate antigen is unknown. The data were obtained in a study of shared clonotypes between healthy human individuals. Overall study findings and caveats: Rarefaction showed that sequencing of sorted subsets was incomplete (despite large depth).

In the original analysis: There were no quality scores in the junction-only immunoSEQ sequences, so filtering differed. Repertoires were generated with immunoSEQ multiplex PCR, while TCRdb's copy carries only in-frame clones and drops some. That table is the source of V, J and clone size, and D and trimming were worked out from the DNA. The sample carries about 1 million clones, roughly 74% recorded once. Healthy adults negative for HIV, lacking recent acute infections or vaccinations, served as donors. The CD4+ fraction was divided into a CD45RA+ naive subset and a CD45RA-negative memory subset. The sample taken for sequencing was memory CD4+ T cells from PBMCs. The subset: CD45RA-negative fraction. The receptor comes from a man aged 18 to 30 in good health. Some clones in this sample may be carry-over from other donors' samples.

This CDR3 reads CASSIKPAAGVLTF. CDR3 in DNA: TGTGCCAGTAGTATAAAGCCTGCAGCCGGTGTCCTGACTTTC. This chain links TRBV19 with TRBJ2-6, with D unclear. The CDR3 has 14 residues. CDR1 LNHDA and CDR2 SQIVND come from the germline V gene (reference sequence). Trimming removed 2 bases at V and 13 bases at J, with 15 bases between.